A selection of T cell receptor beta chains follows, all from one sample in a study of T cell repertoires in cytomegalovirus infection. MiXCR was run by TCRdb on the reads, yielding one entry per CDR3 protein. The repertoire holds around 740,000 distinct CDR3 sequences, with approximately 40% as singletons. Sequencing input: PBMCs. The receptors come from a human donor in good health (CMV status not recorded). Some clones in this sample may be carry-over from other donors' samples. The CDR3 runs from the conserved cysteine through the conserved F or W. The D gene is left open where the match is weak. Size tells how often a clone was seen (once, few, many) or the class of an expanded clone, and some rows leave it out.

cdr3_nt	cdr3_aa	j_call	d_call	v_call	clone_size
TGTGCCAGCAGCTTGGGGTCGTGGGCTTTCTTT	CASSLGSWAFF	TRBJ1-1	-	TRBV7-9	-
TGTGCCAGCAGTTCAGACGGGGGCGATACGCAGTATTTT	CASSSDGGDTQYF	TRBJ2-3	-	TRBV6-5	-
TGCAGCGTTGCACAGGGGAACACTGAAGCTTTCTTT	CSVAQGNTEAFF	TRBJ1-1	-	TRBV29-1	-
TGCAGTGCTAGTCCTAGGGGCCCCTACGAGCAGTACTTC	CSASPRGPYEQYF	TRBJ2-7	-	TRBV20-1	few
TGTGCCAGCAGCTTACGGATGGGAGGGCCTTCTCTTTACAATGAGCAGTTCTTC	CASSLRMGGPSLYNEQFF	TRBJ2-1	TRBD2	TRBV7-8	-
TGCAGTGCTAGAGATCTGTCTAGCGCCTACAATGAGCAGTTCTTC	CSARDLSSAYNEQFF	TRBJ2-1	-	TRBV20-1	few
TGTGCCACCAGTGAGTCAGGGAGCTATGGCTACACCTTC	CATSESGSYGYTF	TRBJ1-2	-	TRBV24-1	-
TGTGCCAGCAGTGCCCAAAGATTGGGTAAAGATGAGCAGTTCTTC	CASSAQRLGKDEQFF	TRBJ2-1	-	TRBV27	-
TGTGCCACAAAGTGGTGGACCTTCAATCAGCCCCAGCATTTT	CATKWWTFNQPQHF	TRBJ1-5	-	TRBV6-6	-
TGTGCCATCTCTCGAGCACGGGGGGCCACTGAAGCTTTCTTT	CAISRARGATEAFF	TRBJ1-1	-	TRBV10-3	-
TGTGCCAGCAGCTTAGCGCGTCCAGGGGAGGAAGGGGGCAATCAGCCCCAGCATTTT	CASSLARPGEEGGNQPQHF	TRBJ1-5	-	TRBV7-2	many
TGTGCCAGCAGCTTACGACTGGCTGTAGCTGAAGCTTTCTTT	CASSLRLAVAEAFF	TRBJ1-1	-	TRBV7-2	-
TGTGCCAGCAGCTTGTGGGACAGCCGGAACACTGAAGCTTTCTTT	CASSLWDSRNTEAFF	TRBJ1-1	TRBD1	TRBV7-8	many
TGTGCCAGCAGTTCCTCCTCCTTAGCGGGGGCCTCAAGCTCCTACGAGCAGTACTTC	CASSSSSLAGASSSYEQYF	TRBJ2-7	TRBD2	TRBV28	-
TGTGCCAGCAGGGACAGGGTTCCGTCCTCTGGGGCCAACGTCCTGACTTTC	CASRDRVPSSGANVLTF	TRBJ2-6	TRBD1	TRBV12-3/TRBV12-4	few
TGCGCCAGCAGTCAATCGGGGCAGGGTGACGGGCCCCAGCATTTT	CASSQSGQGDGPQHF	TRBJ1-5	-	TRBV23-1	-
TGTGCCATCAGTGTGACAGGGGGAGCCAACTATGGCTACACCTTC	CAISVTGGANYGYTF	TRBJ1-2	TRBD1	TRBV10-3	-
TGTGCCAGCAGCTTAATCACGGGAGTGGAGACAGATACGCAGTATTTT	CASSLITGVETDTQYF	TRBJ2-3	-	TRBV13	few
TGCAGTGCCCAAACGACAGCTTCCTATGGCTACACCTTC	CSAQTTASYGYTF	TRBJ1-2	-	TRBV20-1	many
TGTGCCAGCAGCTTAGGGGACAGGGGGCACTATGGCTACACCTTC	CASSLGDRGHYGYTF	TRBJ1-2	TRBD1	TRBV7-9	once
TGTGCCAGCAGTTTGGCGGGGCGGAGCGAGCAGTACTTC	CASSLAGRSEQYF	TRBJ2-7	-	TRBV12-3/TRBV12-4	-
TGTGCCAGCAGCCCCCCTATCCAGGCTAGCGGGAGGGCCGAGGAGACCCAGTACTTC	CASSPPIQASGRAEETQYF	TRBJ2-5	TRBD2	TRBV11-2	-
TGTGCCAGCAGCTTAGGCAGATATCAGCCCCAGCATTTT	CASSLGRYQPQHF	TRBJ1-5	-	TRBV7-9	few
TGCAGCGTTGAAGAGTATACGGGACAGGGTGATGGGGAGCAGTACTTC	CSVEEYTGQGDGEQYF	TRBJ2-7	TRBD1	TRBV29-1	-
TGTGCCAGCAGCTTACTGGGTCCGGTGAAGACCACCTACAATGAGCAGTTCTTC	CASSLLGPVKTTYNEQFF	TRBJ2-1	-	TRBV7-6	-
TGCAGTGCTCAACAGGGAGCTCATGGCTACACCTTC	CSAQQGAHGYTF	TRBJ1-2	-	TRBV20-1	-
TGCGCCAGCAGCTTGGGAAGCGGGGCAGATACGCAGTATTTT	CASSLGSGADTQYF	TRBJ2-3	TRBD2	TRBV5-1	-
TGTGCCAGTAGTTCGACAGGGGGCGTGGGTACGCAGTATTTT	CASSSTGGVGTQYF	TRBJ2-3	TRBD1	TRBV19	-
TGTGCCAGCAGCTTGAGTCGCCAGGGGCTTCTTGAAAAACTGTTTTTT	CASSLSRQGLLEKLFF	TRBJ1-4	-	TRBV5-6	-
TGTGCCAGCAGTGACCCTGACTCCTATGGCTACACCTTC	CASSDPDSYGYTF	TRBJ1-2	-	TRBV6-4	few
TGTGCCGCCGGGGTGGGGGAGAGAGAAAAACTGTTTTTT	CAAGVGEREKLFF	TRBJ1-4	-	TRBV7-8	many
TGTGCCAGCAGCTCCGGGACTAGCGGATACAGTGAGCAGTTCTTC	CASSSGTSGYSEQFF	TRBJ2-1	TRBD2	TRBV11-3	-
TGCAGTGCTAGAGTCAGGGCGGGAGGATACAATGAGCAGTTCTTC	CSARVRAGGYNEQFF	TRBJ2-1	TRBD2	TRBV20-1	-
TGTGCCAGCAGTCCACTACTTAGCGGGAGGCTCCAAGAGACCCAGTACTTC	CASSPLLSGRLQETQYF	TRBJ2-5	TRBD2	TRBV28	-
TGTGCCAGCAGCTTCTTCCAAGGGGCCTACAATGAGCAGTTCTTC	CASSFFQGAYNEQFF	TRBJ2-1	-	TRBV7-4	once
TGTGCCAGCAGTTTAAATTGGCGACAGGGGGCGTTAGCTGAAGCTTTCTTT	CASSLNWRQGALAEAFF	TRBJ1-1	TRBD1	TRBV27	-
TGTGCCAGCAGCCCCCTGAGTCGACAGCCCCAGCATTTT	CASSPLSRQPQHF	TRBJ1-5	-	TRBV7-2	many
TGTGCCAGCAGCCAGGGGGGTGGTCAGCCCCAGCATTTT	CASSQGGGQPQHF	TRBJ1-5	-	TRBV3-1	-
TGTGCCAGCAGCCTCCAGGGACTAGCGGGAGGGCGCGGAGCCAAAAACATTCAGTACTTC	CASSLQGLAGGRGAKNIQYF	TRBJ2-4	TRBD2	TRBV11-2	few
TGTGCCAGTAGTATCAACAGTGTTGACCATACGCAGTATTTT	CASSINSVDHTQYF	TRBJ2-3	-	TRBV19	-
TGCAGTGCTAGTCTGTCAGAACAAGAGACCCAGTACTTC	CSASLSEQETQYF	TRBJ2-5	-	TRBV20-1	few
TGTGCCAGCAGTTTCTCCCGGGACAGACCAAACTCTGGGGCCAACGTCCTGACTTTC	CASSFSRDRPNSGANVLTF	TRBJ2-6	TRBD1	TRBV28	-
TGTGCCAGCAGCCCACTACAGACAGGTCAAGAGACCCAGTACTTC	CASSPLQTGQETQYF	TRBJ2-5	-	TRBV7-2	few
TGTGCCAGCAGGGCCCATTCGGGGGGAGAGCAGTACTTC	CASRAHSGGEQYF	TRBJ2-7	TRBD2	TRBV27	-
TGTGCCAGCGGTGGGAGGCAGAGCTCTGGAAACACCATATATTTT	CASGGRQSSGNTIYF	TRBJ1-3	-	TRBV12-3/TRBV12-4	-
TGTGCCACCAGCCCCGACCGGGACAGGGGATCGGGCACTGAAGCTTTCTTT	CATSPDRDRGSGTEAFF	TRBJ1-1	TRBD1	TRBV15	few
TGTGCCAGCACCAAAGTACAGGGGGGAAAGAACACTGAAGCTTTCTTT	CASTKVQGGKNTEAFF	TRBJ1-1	TRBD1	TRBV7-8	-
TGTGCCAGTAGTATGAGCAGGGCGGCGGACCAAGAGACCCAGTACTTC	CASSMSRAADQETQYF	TRBJ2-5	-	TRBV19	-
TGTGCCAGCAGCTTAAGGACCGTCGCGGGGGATACGCAGTATTTT	CASSLRTVAGDTQYF	TRBJ2-3	-	TRBV7-3	-
TGTGCCAGCAGTTCTGGGGACGGACCCTACGAGCAGTACTTC	CASSSGDGPYEQYF	TRBJ2-7	-	TRBV28	-
TGTGCCAGCAGCTTACGAGCGGCGAGCTCCTACAATGAGCAGTTCTTC	CASSLRAASSYNEQFF	TRBJ2-1	-	TRBV7-4	few
TGTGCCAGCAGCCGTCTCCGGCCCGAGCAGTTCTTC	CASSRLRPEQFF	TRBJ2-1	-	TRBV7-8	-
TGTGCCAGCAGTTTAGCCTATAGCAATCAGCCCCAGCATTTT	CASSLAYSNQPQHF	TRBJ1-5	-	TRBV28	-
TGTGCCAGTAGTATAGACAGACTAGCGGGAGACACCGGGGAGCTGTTTTTT	CASSIDRLAGDTGELFF	TRBJ2-2	TRBD2	TRBV19	many
TGCAGTGCTACCGGCGGGACAGTTCAAGAGACCCAGTACTTC	CSATGGTVQETQYF	TRBJ2-5	-	TRBV20-1	few
TGTGCCAGCAGTTTTAAAGGCTATGGCTACACCTTC	CASSFKGYGYTF	TRBJ1-2	-	TRBV28	many
TGTGCCAGCAGTTTACCGCAACAGGGGGCGGCAGAGACCCAGTACTTC	CASSLPQQGAAETQYF	TRBJ2-5	TRBD1	TRBV28	-
TGCAGCGTTCGCGAACTAGCGAGGGTTCAGTACTTC	CSVRELARVQYF	TRBJ2-7	TRBD2	TRBV29-1	-
TGTGCCAGCACCCAGGGGAACCCAAACATTCAGTACTTC	CASTQGNPNIQYF	TRBJ2-4	-	TRBV5-5	-